This passage covers 22 T cell receptor beta chains from one sample sequenced in a study of blood T cells in healthy people across ages. The use of a sample-barcoded 5' primer and a J-beta primer mix characterized a second PCR of 7 to 11 cycles. In TCRdb, the 5' RACE reads were re-called with MiXCR into one record per CDR3 protein. The table shows 1.5 million to 2 million distinct CDR3 sequences, with approximately 28% occurring only once. The sample comprised blood. These receptors came from a woman younger than 45 in good health.

The V and J genes are TRBV24-1 and TRBJ2-4; D is perhaps TRBD1 (6 bases). TRBJ2-7 matches the DNA end more closely, so the J call is doubtful. CDR1 and CDR2 (germline): KGHDR, SFDVKD. This CDR3 is 13 amino acids long. CDR3 DNA sequence: TGTGCCACCAATCAGGGGATGTACTACGAGCAGTACTTC. Protein: CATNQGMYYEQYF.

The chain employs TRBV4-2 and TRBJ2-5; 8 positions match TRBD1. CDR3 size: 16 residues. Germline CDR1 and CDR2: LGHNA and YNFKEQ. After removal of 0 bases from V and 4 bases from J, the junction contained 7 bases not matched to a gene. As DNA, the CDR3 is TGTGCCAGCAGCCAAGATAGAGGTCAGGGGGCAGAGACCCAGTACTTC. Its translation is CASSQDRGQGAETQYF.

This clonotype was counted only a few times. The V gene is TRBV28, the J gene TRBJ1-2, with D possibly TRBD1 on 6 matching bases. This CDR3 region has 15 residues. V was cut by 6 bases and J by 2 bases, with 16 bases left in between. In germline, CDR1 is MDHEN, CDR2 SYDVKM. This CDR3 reads CASSPVGQTNYGYTF. In DNA, the CDR3 is TGTGCCAGCAGCCCCGTCGGACAGACCAACTATGGCTACACCTTC.

The chain carries TRBV12-3 or TRBV12-4 and TRBJ2-1, with D perhaps TRBD1 (5 bases). The CDR3 extends over 12 amino acids. Deletions cut 5 bases from V and 7 bases from J, with 9 bases between. This CDR3 reads CASSRQMNEQFF. In nucleotides, the CDR3 is TGTGCCAGCAGTCGACAGATGAATGAGCAGTTCTTC.

The CDR3 protein is CASSPRVYNSPLHF. DNA for the CDR3: TGTGCCAGCTCACCCAGGGTGTATAATTCACCCCTCCACTTT. The chain links TRBV18 to TRBJ1-6, with a tentative D call TRBD1 (5 bases). CDR3 size: 14 residues. The germline gives CDR1 KGHSH, CDR2 LQKENI. The germline V and J ends were trimmed by 3 bases and 4 bases, with 7 bases remaining between them.

J is TRBJ2-3 and V is TRBV12-3 or TRBV12-4; D gene ambiguous. The CDR3 consists of 12 residues. V lost 7 bases and J lost 2, with 7 bases in between. This CDR3 reads CASTRFTDTQYF. In nucleotides, the CDR3 is TGTGCCAGCACTCGGTTCACAGATACGCAGTATTTT.

The chain joins TRBV20-1 to TRBJ2-1, with 7 bases identical to TRBD1. The CDR3 runs 14 residues. From germline, CDR1 is DFQATT and CDR2 SNEGSKA (reference sequence). V trimming: 5 bases; J trimming: 5 bases; junction bases outside the gene matches: 9. As DNA, the CDR3 is TGCAGTGCTTACTCCGGGACAGAAAACAATGAGCAGTTCTTC. The encoded protein is CSAYSGTENNEQFF.

The rearrangement joins TRBV2 to TRBJ2-5; TRBD2 aligns across 11 bases. The germline V gene encodes CDR1 SNHLY and CDR2 FYNNEI. This CDR3 is 15 amino acids long. Unmatched junction bases numbered 11, after V lost 7 bases and J lost 7 bases. CDR3 sequence reads: CASTLGTSGRVTQYF. The CDR3 DNA reads as TGTGCCAGCACCCTAGGGACTAGCGGTAGGGTGACCCAGTACTTC.

Points on this clonotype: This could be a read error, since a much larger clone is one nucleotide away. The chain combines TRBV29-1 with TRBJ2-5; possibly TRBD1 or TRBD2 for D (5 bases each). The DNA end favors TRBJ2-7, so the J call may be wrong. The germline CDR1 and CDR2 sequences are SQVTM and ANQGSEA. The CDR3 has 11 amino acids. This chain's CDR3 is CSVAWGSEQYF. The CDR3 DNA reads TGCAGCGTTGCTTGGGGGAGCGAGCAGTACTTC.

The sample holds many counts of this clonotype. The chain carries TRBV15 and TRBJ2-1; D is undetermined. Germline-derived CDR1 and CDR2 are LNHNV and YYDKDF (reference sequence). This CDR3 is built from 13 residues. V was pared by 1 base and J by 9 bases, with 10 bases between. DNA of the CDR3: TGTGCCACCAGCAGAGTTTCGTTAGGTGAGCAGTTCTTC. Its protein product is CATSRVSLGEQFF.

This clonotype appeared a few times. The J gene is TRBJ2-5, the V gene TRBV6-6; no clear D. Trimming took off 0 bases at V and 6 bases at J, with 11 bases between the two ends. Germline loops: CDR1 MNHNY, CDR2 SVGAGI (reference sequence). The CDR3 extends over 14 amino acids. The CDR3 spells CASSYSVVSQTQYF. For the CDR3, the DNA is TGTGCCAGCAGTTACTCGGTCGTCAGCCAGACCCAGTACTTC.

This clonotype was counted at least ten times. This sequence joins TRBV18 and TRBJ2-7; the D is unclear. Germline loops: CDR1 KGHSH, CDR2 LQKENI. Trimming stripped 3 bases from V and 5 bases from J, with 14 bases between. This CDR3 is built from 14 residues. The CDR3 region is CASSPVLGGHEQYF. In DNA, the CDR3 is TGTGCCAGCTCACCTGTTTTAGGTGGCCACGAGCAGTACTTC.

The chain joins TRBV5-5 to TRBJ2-2; no firm D call. Germline-derived CDR1 and CDR2 are SGHKS and YYEKEE (reference sequence). Between the trimmed V and J ends, which lost 4 bases and 1 base, there was a span of 14 bases. This CDR3 region has 16 residues. The CDR3 is CASSQNAPRNTGELFF. The CDR3 bases are TGTGCCAGCAGCCAAAATGCCCCGCGGAACACCGGGGAGCTGTTTTTT.

The sample holds a few counts of this clonotype. The gene calls are TRBV20-1 and TRBJ2-1, with D maybe TRBD2 (6 bases). V was cut by 5 bases and J by 9 bases, with 20 bases left in between. Germline-derived CDR1 and CDR2 are DFQATT and SNEGSKA (reference sequence). The CDR3 is made up of 14 amino acids. The CDR3 region is CSAGSGRKEGEQFF. The CDR3 nucleotides are TGCAGTGCTGGTAGCGGCCGAAAGGAGGGTGAGCAGTTCTTC.

This clonotype occurred a few times. The genes are TRBV28 and TRBJ1-5; D is unresolved. The V end was cut by 4 bases, the J end by 0 bases, with 10 bases between. In germline, CDR1 is MDHEN, CDR2 SYDVKM. The CDR3 sequence is 15 residues long. The CDR3 nucleotides are TGTGCCAGCAGTTACAGACTCATTAGCAATCAGCCCCAGCATTTT. This gives the protein CASSYRLISNQPQHF.

The chain is built from TRBV5-6 and TRBJ1-5; D gene ambiguous. This CDR3 contains 14 residues. The germline gives CDR1 SGHDT, CDR2 YYEEEE. V lost 4 bases and J 0 bases, leaving 8 bases between the germline ends. As DNA, the CDR3 is TGTGCCAGCAGCGTGTGGGGTAGCAATCAGCCCCAGCATTTT. It yields the protein CASSVWGSNQPQHF.

J is TRBJ2-6 and V is TRBV11-2; TRBD2 might be the D (7 bases). Germline assignment: CDR1 SGHAT and CDR2 FQNNGV. This CDR3 has 17 residues. The V end was cut by 5 bases, the J end by 0 bases, with 14 bases between. In DNA, the CDR3 is TGTGCCAGCAGCAAAGCGGGACACCGCTCTGGGGCCAACGTCCTGACTTTC. It is translated as CASSKAGHRSGANVLTF.

In its sample, this clonotype was seen once. This sequence joins TRBV7-2 and TRBJ2-3, with a weak D call TRBD1 (6 bases). The CDR3 has 14 residues. Germline V gene sequence: CDR1 SGHTA, CDR2 FQGNSA. V was pared by 2 bases and J by 4 bases, with 10 bases between. For the CDR3, the DNA is TGTGCCAGCAGCTTATACAGGGCCCCAGATACGCAGTATTTT. Translation gives CASSLYRAPDTQYF.

This clonotype was seen at least ten times. The chain has TRBV7-9 and TRBJ2-7, with D uncertain. Germline V gene data show CDR1 as SEHNR and CDR2 as FQNEAQ (reference sequence). Trimming took 5 bases from V and 1 from J, leaving 15 bases between them. The CDR3 sequence is 15 residues long. The CDR3 nucleotides read TGTGCCAGCAGCCCCCTCATCATCGTATCCTACGAGCAGTACTTC. Residues: CASSPLIIVSYEQYF.

The chain has TRBV13 and TRBJ2-3; D not certain. Trimming removed 4 bases from V and 8 bases from J, with 10 bases in between. The CDR3 has 12 amino acids. Germline V gene lookup returns CDR1 PRHDT and CDR2 FYEKMQ (reference sequence). CDR3 nucleotide sequence: TGTGCCAGCAGCTCGAGCCCCGCTACGCAGTATTTT. Protein sequence: CASSSSPATQYF.

This clonotype came up a few times. The chain has TRBV7-7 and TRBJ2-1, with 11 nucleotides matching TRBD2. Germline V CDR1 and CDR2: SSHAT, FNYEAQ (reference sequence). This CDR3 region has 17 residues. J gave up 7 bases and V 4 bases, and 12 bases lay outside the gene matches. The CDR3, as DNA: TGTGCCAGCAGCTCGGCTAGCGGGGGGCAAGTTGGGAATGAGCAGTTCTTC. Translated: CASSSASGGQVGNEQFF. The full variable domain, in which reference TRBV7-7 and TRBJ2-1 provide the parts outside the CDR3, is GAGVSQSPRYKVTKRGQDVTLRCDPISSHATLYWYQQALGQGPEFLTYFNYEAQPDKSGLPSDRFSAERPEGSISTLTIQRTEQRDSAMYRCASSSASGGQVGNEQFFGPGTRLTVL.

The chain recombines TRBV6-5 with TRBJ2-7; the match to TRBD1 covers 7 bases. The germline V gene encodes CDR1 MNHEY and CDR2 SVGAGI. The J segment lost 1 base and the V segment lost 6 bases, leaving 6 bases of the junction unmatched. The CDR3 covers 14 residues. The CDR3 DNA reads TGTGCCAGCAGATATCGGGACAGATCCTACGAGCAGTACTTC. It is translated as CASRYRDRSYEQYF.